This is a list of T cell receptor beta chains from one sample in a study of T cell responses to AZD1222 COVID-19 vaccine. The protocol was immunoSEQ multiplex PCR, while the TCRdb copy is restricted to in-frame clones and leaves out a portion. Of approximately 90,000 clones listed, roughly 89% are singletons. The sample was peripheral blood, taken on day 0 of AZD1222 vaccination. Receptor source: an adult in good health. CDR3s include the opening cysteine and the closing phenylalanine or tryptophan. D genes are given only for firm matches. Clone size, where shown, is once, few, many, or a class for clones that have expanded.

D: -
J: TRBJ2-1
size: -
V: TRBV7-9
DNA: TGTGCCAGCAGCTTTGGGGTACACAATGAGCAGTTCTTC
CDR3: CASSFGVHNEQFF

D: -
J: TRBJ2-1
size: -
V: TRBV12-3/TRBV12-4
DNA: TGTGCCAGCAGGACGACAGTAAACAATGAGCAGTTCTTC
CDR3: CASRTTVNNEQFF

D: -
J: TRBJ1-5
size: once
V: TRBV28
DNA: TGTGCCAGCAGCCCAATCGACAGGAGCAATCAGCCCCAGCATTTT
CDR3: CASSPIDRSNQPQHF

D: -
J: TRBJ2-1
size: -
V: TRBV27
DNA: TGTGCCAGCAGTCCGGGACTCCCTCGACACAATGAGCAGTTCTTC
CDR3: CASSPGLPRHNEQFF

D: TRBD2
J: TRBJ2-1
size: once
V: TRBV18
DNA: TGTGCCAGCTCAGAACCGGGACTAGCGGGGGGGTACAATGAGCAGTTCTTC
CDR3: CASSEPGLAGGYNEQFF

D: -
J: TRBJ2-2
size: -
V: TRBV30
DNA: TGTGCCTGGAGTCTCAGGGGCGGCGGGGAGCTGTTTTTT
CDR3: CAWSLRGGGELFF

D: -
J: TRBJ1-1
size: few
V: TRBV27
DNA: TGTGCCAGCAGGAATACAGGATCTGAAGCTTTCTTT
CDR3: CASRNTGSEAFF

D: -
J: TRBJ1-1
size: -
V: TRBV19
DNA: TGTGCCAGTAGCTCCCCGCCGGGGACACGGGTAACTGAAGCTTTCTTT
CDR3: CASSSPPGTRVTEAFF

D: TRBD1
J: TRBJ1-1
size: -
V: TRBV5-1
DNA: TGCGCCAGCAGCATAACACAGGGGGGTGGGACTGAAGCTTTCTTT
CDR3: CASSITQGGGTEAFF

D: -
J: TRBJ1-2
size: few
V: TRBV7-9
DNA: TGTGCCAGCAGCCCCCTCCAGCGGGGGGACAATGGCTACACCTTC
CDR3: CASSPLQRGDNGYTF

D: -
J: TRBJ2-7
size: -
V: TRBV30
DNA: TGTGCCTGGAGTGTCGGTTATTACGAGCAGTACTTC
CDR3: CAWSVGYYEQYF

D: -
J: TRBJ1-2
size: -
V: TRBV3-1/TRBV3-2
DNA: TGTGCCAGCAGCCCCAAGGTGGAGGGAGATACTGGCTACACCTTC
CDR3: CASSPKVEGDTGYTF

D: TRBD1
J: TRBJ1-1
size: -
V: TRBV18
DNA: TGTGCCAGCTCACCCCGGGGACAGGGGTACACTGAAGCTTTCTTT
CDR3: CASSPRGQGYTEAFF

D: -
J: TRBJ1-6
size: -
V: TRBV30
DNA: TGTGCCTGGAGTGTACGGGGGGCAGCGCGGTTCCAGCCCCTCCACTTT
CDR3: CAWSVRGAARFQPLHF

D: -
J: TRBJ1-5
size: -
V: TRBV15
DNA: TGTGCCACCAGCAGAGATGGCAGAACGATTCATTTT
CDR3: CATSRDGRTIHF

D: -
J: TRBJ1-1
size: -
V: TRBV2
DNA: TGTGCCAGCAGCGCGGGACATATGAACACTGAAGCTTTCTTT
CDR3: CASSAGHMNTEAFF

D: TRBD1
J: TRBJ2-1
size: medium-sized
V: TRBV7-9
DNA: TGTGCCAGCAGCTTAAGTTCTACAGGGGCCCTCAATGAGCAGTTCTTC
CDR3: CASSLSSTGALNEQFF

D: TRBD1
J: TRBJ1-1
size: -
V: TRBV27
DNA: TGTGCCAGCAGTTTAAGAGGGACAGCTGAAGCTTTCTTT
CDR3: CASSLRGTAEAFF

D: TRBD1
J: TRBJ1-1
size: -
V: TRBV5-1
DNA: TGCGCCAGCAGCTGGACAGGGGAAAGGAACACTGAAGCTTTCTTT
CDR3: CASSWTGERNTEAFF

D: TRBD2
J: TRBJ2-2
size: -
V: TRBV19
DNA: TGTGCCAGTAGGAGGGGAGGGACTCTCAACACCGGGGAGCTGTTTTTT
CDR3: CASRRGGTLNTGELFF

D: TRBD1
J: TRBJ1-2
size: -
V: TRBV5-4
DNA: TGTGCCAGCAACGACAGGGGGCGCCCCGGCGGCTACACCTTC
CDR3: CASNDRGRPGGYTF

D: TRBD2
J: TRBJ2-3
size: -
V: TRBV2
DNA: TGTGCCAGCATCTACGGGGGGGCCACAGATACGCAGTATTTT
CDR3: CASIYGGATDTQYF

D: TRBD1
J: TRBJ2-2
size: -
V: TRBV7-2
DNA: TGTGCCAGCAGCTCCCGACAGGGGGCGAACGGGGAGCTGTTTTTT
CDR3: CASSSRQGANGELFF

D: TRBD2
J: TRBJ2-3
size: many
V: TRBV2
DNA: TGTGCCAGCAGTGGCGGGGAGGGCCGCACAGATACGCAGTATTTT
CDR3: CASSGGEGRTDTQYF

D: -
J: TRBJ1-1
size: -
V: TRBV19
DNA: TGTGCCAGTAGTCTCCGGAGGGTGAACACTGAAGCTTTCTTT
CDR3: CASSLRRVNTEAFF

D: -
J: TRBJ2-1
size: -
V: TRBV2
DNA: TGTGCCAGCAGTGAAGGTAGTCGCAATGAGCAGTTCTTC
CDR3: CASSEGSRNEQFF

D: TRBD1
J: TRBJ2-7
size: -
V: TRBV6-7
DNA: TGTGCCAGCACCCAGGGACAGCCGAGAGATGAGCAGTACTTC
CDR3: CASTQGQPRDEQYF

D: TRBD1
J: TRBJ2-3
size: -
V: TRBV5-4
DNA: TGTGCCAGCAGCCATTTCGGACAGGGGGGGGGAGATACGCAGTATTTT
CDR3: CASSHFGQGGGDTQYF

D: -
J: TRBJ1-2
size: few
V: TRBV6-5
DNA: TGTGCCAGCAGTTCCCCGCCAGGGCGAAGGGATGGCTACACCTTC
CDR3: CASSSPPGRRDGYTF

D: -
J: TRBJ1-2
size: -
V: TRBV5-4
DNA: TGTGCCAGCAGCTTGGACAGCACCTATGGCTACACCTTC
CDR3: CASSLDSTYGYTF

D: -
J: TRBJ2-4
size: few
V: TRBV5-1
DNA: TGCGCCAGCAGCTTAGAGGGGTTGGGAAACATTCAGTACTTC
CDR3: CASSLEGLGNIQYF

D: -
J: TRBJ1-6
size: -
V: TRBV9
DNA: TGTGCCAGCAGCGTCGCTTTGGACGCAAGCTCACCCCTCCACTTT
CDR3: CASSVALDASSPLHF

D: -
J: TRBJ2-7
size: few
V: TRBV18
DNA: TGTGCCAGCTCACCATCGCTGGGGCTTCACGAGCAGTACTTC
CDR3: CASSPSLGLHEQYF

D: -
J: TRBJ2-3
size: few
V: TRBV3-1/TRBV3-2
DNA: TGTGCCAGCAGCCCGGTAGGGGGTCTTAGAATCCTAGATACGCAGTATTTT
CDR3: CASSPVGGLRILDTQYF

D: -
J: TRBJ1-1
size: -
V: TRBV14
DNA: TGTGCCAGCAGCCAAGTCCGGGCGGGGAACACTGAAGCTTTCTTT
CDR3: CASSQVRAGNTEAFF

D: TRBD1
J: TRBJ2-1
size: -
V: TRBV7-2
DNA: TGTGCCAGCAGCACGGACAGGGCTCGTGGGGGCAATGAGCAGTTCTTC
CDR3: CASSTDRARGGNEQFF

D: -
J: TRBJ2-7
size: -
V: TRBV21-1
DNA: TGTGCCAGCCCCACAAGGCCCTACGAGCAGTACTTC
CDR3: CASPTRPYEQYF

D: -
J: TRBJ1-4
size: -
V: TRBV7-9
DNA: TGTGCCAGCAGGGGATACGCAACTAATGAAAAACTGTTTTTT
CDR3: CASRGYATNEKLFF

D: -
J: TRBJ1-2
size: -
V: TRBV12-3/TRBV12-4
DNA: TGTGCCAGCAGCCAACTAAGGGGATCTGGCTACACCTTC
CDR3: CASSQLRGSGYTF

D: TRBD2
J: TRBJ2-1
size: -
V: TRBV3-1/TRBV3-2
DNA: TGTGCCAGCAGCCACCCCCGGGGGGGCGGGCTCTCCTACAATGAGCAGTTCTTC
CDR3: CASSHPRGGGLSYNEQFF

D: -
J: TRBJ2-1
size: -
V: TRBV5-1
DNA: TGCGCCAGCAGGGGGACAGCGGGATCCAGCTCCTACAATGAGCAGTTCTTC
CDR3: CASRGTAGSSSYNEQFF

D: -
J: TRBJ2-5
size: -
V: TRBV30
DNA: TGTGCCTGGAGTGGGTGGTTGGAAGAGACCCAGTACTTC
CDR3: CAWSGWLEETQYF

D: -
J: TRBJ2-1
size: few
V: TRBV7-8
DNA: TGTGCCAGCAGCTTGGGGACTGCAAACAATGAGCAGTTCTTC
CDR3: CASSLGTANNEQFF

D: -
J: TRBJ2-3
size: -
V: TRBV7-6
DNA: TGTGCCAGCAGCTTAACTGCGCCCACAGATACGCAGTATTTT
CDR3: CASSLTAPTDTQYF

D: TRBD1
J: TRBJ2-7
size: -
V: TRBV7-2
DNA: TGTGCCAGCAGAAGGACAGGGCCCGACTCCTACGAGCAGTACTTC
CDR3: CASRRTGPDSYEQYF

D: -
J: TRBJ1-5
size: once
V: TRBV12-3/TRBV12-4
DNA: TGTGCCAGCAGCCCCCGTTATCAGCCCCAGCATTTT
CDR3: CASSPRYQPQHF

D: -
J: TRBJ1-2
size: -
V: TRBV10-3
DNA: TGTGCCATCAGTGAGCCCACCACTCAGGGTATCTATGGCTACACCTTC
CDR3: CAISEPTTQGIYGYTF

D: -
J: TRBJ1-1
size: -
V: TRBV30
DNA: TGTGCCTGGAGTGTTCGTCTCTGGGGGGCGCGTTCCACTGAAGCTTTCTTT
CDR3: CAWSVRLWGARSTEAFF

D: TRBD1
J: TRBJ1-2
size: -
V: TRBV3-1/TRBV3-2
DNA: TGTGCCAGCAGCCAGGGACAGGGGGAAAACGGCTACACCTTC
CDR3: CASSQGQGENGYTF

D: TRBD1
J: TRBJ1-2
size: -
V: TRBV2
DNA: TGTGCCAGCATCCCGGGGACAGGCGGCGGCTACACCTTC
CDR3: CASIPGTGGGYTF

D: TRBD2
J: TRBJ2-3
size: -
V: TRBV29-1
DNA: TGCAGCGTTCTGGGGACTAATGTGGGCTCGACAGATACGCAGTATTTT
CDR3: CSVLGTNVGSTDTQYF

D: -
J: TRBJ1-1
size: -
V: TRBV5-3
DNA: TGTGCCAGAAGCCCGAGACAGGATTACACTGAAGCTTTCTTT
CDR3: CARSPRQDYTEAFF

D: -
J: TRBJ1-3
size: -
V: TRBV9
DNA: TGTGCCAGCAGCGTAGGGACCGCCGGGCTACGAAACACCATATATTTT
CDR3: CASSVGTAGLRNTIYF